Listed below are T cell receptor beta chains from one sample, sequenced in a study of response to subunit inactivated influenza vaccine. TCRdb called the RT-PCR reads again in MiXCR, with one record for every CDR3 protein. This sample has roughly 570,000 distinct CDR3 sequences, with 10% to 15% found just once. Source: PBMCs from blood, taken roughly 47 days after vaccination. The receptors were gathered from a man aged 45 to 65 who received an inactivated influenza vaccine. The CDR3 runs from the conserved cysteine through the conserved F or W. D genes are given only for firm matches. Clone size appears in some rows only: once, few, many, or a class for an expanded clone.

CDR3 protein: CASRQTWRGFKTDTQYF
CDR3 DNA: TGTGCCAGCAGACAAACCTGGCGGGGTTTCAAGACGGATACGCAGTATTTT
V gene: TRBV6-1
J gene: TRBJ2-3
D gene: NA
clone size: NA

CDR3 protein: CASSMVTGGGQPQHF
CDR3 DNA: TGTGCCAGTAGTATGGTGACAGGGGGCGGTCAGCCCCAGCATTTT
V gene: TRBV19
J gene: TRBJ1-5
D gene: TRBD1
clone size: few

CDR3 protein: CSVRGGQGSYEQYF
CDR3 DNA: TGCAGCGTCCGAGGAGGGCAGGGGTCCTACGAGCAGTACTTC
V gene: TRBV29-1
J gene: TRBJ2-7
D gene: NA
clone size: many

CDR3 protein: CASSSGLAPSSYEQYF
CDR3 DNA: TGCGCCAGCAGCTCGGGACTAGCGCCTAGCTCCTACGAGCAGTACTTC
V gene: TRBV5-1
J gene: TRBJ2-7
D gene: TRBD2
clone size: few

CDR3 protein: CASQTGTSSYNEQFF
CDR3 DNA: TGTGCCAGCCAAACCGGGACTTCGAGCTACAATGAGCAGTTCTTC
V gene: TRBV12-3/TRBV12-4
J gene: TRBJ2-1
D gene: NA
clone size: many

CDR3 protein: CASSFRGLAGGLQGSSNEQFF
CDR3 DNA: TGTGCCAGCAGTTTTAGGGGACTAGCGGGAGGGCTTCAAGGTTCTAGCAATGAGCAGTTCTTC
V gene: TRBV12-3/TRBV12-4
J gene: TRBJ2-1
D gene: TRBD2
clone size: few

CDR3 protein: CASSLGTSGRAGEYF
CDR3 DNA: TGTGCCAGCAGCCTGGGTACTAGCGGGAGAGCGGGGGAGTACTTC
V gene: TRBV7-2
J gene: TRBJ2-7
D gene: TRBD2
clone size: NA

CDR3 protein: CASSQASVANVLTF
CDR3 DNA: TGTGCCAGCAGCCAGGCCTCTGTGGCCAACGTCCTGACTTTC
V gene: TRBV14
J gene: TRBJ2-6
D gene: NA
clone size: NA

CDR3 protein: CSASDSYSNQPQHF
CDR3 DNA: TGCAGTGCTAGCGACAGTTATAGCAATCAGCCCCAGCATTTT
V gene: TRBV20-1
J gene: TRBJ1-5
D gene: NA
clone size: few

CDR3 protein: CSVLTRSTDTQYF
CDR3 DNA: TGCAGCGTTCTGACAAGAAGCACAGATACGCAGTATTTT
V gene: TRBV29-1
J gene: TRBJ2-3
D gene: NA
clone size: many

CDR3 protein: CASSSWDSRTQYF
CDR3 DNA: TGTGCCAGCAGCTCGTGGGACTCCCGGACCCAGTACTTC
V gene: TRBV7-9
J gene: TRBJ2-5
D gene: NA
clone size: few

CDR3 protein: CASSQTQGRTYEQYF
CDR3 DNA: TGTGCCAGCAGCCAGACACAGGGTAGGACCTACGAGCAGTACTTC
V gene: TRBV5-5
J gene: TRBJ2-7
D gene: NA
clone size: few

CDR3 protein: CSVESATGEREAFF
CDR3 DNA: TGCAGCGTTGAATCGGCGACAGGGGAACGCGAAGCTTTCTTT
V gene: TRBV29-1
J gene: TRBJ1-1
D gene: TRBD1
clone size: few

CDR3 protein: CATSVQVADTQYF
CDR3 DNA: TGTGCCACCAGCGTACAGGTAGCAGATACGCAGTATTTT
V gene: TRBV15
J gene: TRBJ2-3
D gene: NA
clone size: NA

CDR3 protein: CSASPGTDYEQYF
CDR3 DNA: TGCAGTGCTAGTCCTGGGACAGACTACGAGCAGTACTTC
V gene: TRBV20-1
J gene: TRBJ2-7
D gene: TRBD1
clone size: few

CDR3 protein: CASSFRYTGELFF
CDR3 DNA: TGTGCCAGCAGCTTTAGGTACACCGGGGAGCTGTTTTTT
V gene: TRBV7-2
J gene: TRBJ2-2
D gene: NA
clone size: NA

CDR3 protein: CSARDGRAVGPSYEQYF
CDR3 DNA: TGCAGTGCTAGAGATGGTCGGGCAGTTGGACCTTCCTACGAGCAGTACTTC
V gene: TRBV20-1
J gene: TRBJ2-7
D gene: NA
clone size: NA

CDR3 protein: CASSPDRGLGPQHF
CDR3 DNA: TGCGCCAGCAGCCCAGACAGGGGGCTCGGGCCCCAGCATTTT
V gene: TRBV5-1
J gene: TRBJ1-5
D gene: TRBD1
clone size: few

CDR3 protein: CASSPGQGTNTQYF
CDR3 DNA: TGTGCCAGCAGCCCAGGACAGGGGACAAATACGCAGTATTTT
V gene: TRBV7-2
J gene: TRBJ2-3
D gene: TRBD1
clone size: many

CDR3 protein: CAISESAEPSAEAFF
CDR3 DNA: TGTGCCATCAGTGAGTCTGCGGAGCCTAGCGCTGAAGCTTTCTTT
V gene: TRBV10-3
J gene: TRBJ1-1
D gene: NA
clone size: few

CDR3 protein: CASSSVWGGWYEQYF
CDR3 DNA: TGTGCCAGCAGCTCGGTTTGGGGGGGCTGGTACGAGCAGTACTTC
V gene: TRBV7-2
J gene: TRBJ2-7
D gene: NA
clone size: NA

CDR3 protein: CASSQVASGRNYEQYF
CDR3 DNA: TGCGCCAGCAGCCAGGTTGCTAGCGGACGGAACTACGAGCAGTACTTC
V gene: TRBV4-1
J gene: TRBJ2-7
D gene: TRBD2
clone size: few

CDR3 protein: CASSPLDNEQFF
CDR3 DNA: TGTGCCAGCAGTCCGCTAGACAATGAGCAGTTCTTC
V gene: TRBV12-3/TRBV12-4
J gene: TRBJ2-1
D gene: NA
clone size: few

CDR3 protein: CASSQEHSRRRQYF
CDR3 DNA: TGCGCCAGCAGCCAAGAGCACAGCCGACGGCGGCAGTACTTC
V gene: TRBV4-1
J gene: TRBJ2-7
D gene: NA
clone size: NA

CDR3 protein: CASSLLGAADTQYF
CDR3 DNA: TGCGCCAGCAGCTTATTAGGGGCAGCAGATACGCAGTATTTT
V gene: TRBV5-1
J gene: TRBJ2-3
D gene: NA
clone size: few

CDR3 protein: CASSVVEQLNTEAFF
CDR3 DNA: TGTGCCAGCAGCGTAGTGGAACAGCTGAACACTGAAGCTTTCTTT
V gene: TRBV9
J gene: TRBJ1-1
D gene: NA
clone size: NA

CDR3 protein: CAITDNPGVNYGYTF
CDR3 DNA: TGTGCCATCACTGACAATCCTGGGGTTAACTATGGCTACACCTTC
V gene: TRBV10-3
J gene: TRBJ1-2
D gene: NA
clone size: many

CDR3 protein: CASSLLRTPNTGPQHF
CDR3 DNA: TGTGCCAGCAGTTTATTGCGCACCCCGAATACGGGGCCCCAGCATTTT
V gene: TRBV12-3/TRBV12-4
J gene: TRBJ1-5
D gene: NA
clone size: few

CDR3 protein: CASSLRGSSYNEQFF
CDR3 DNA: TGTGCCAGCAGTTTAAGGGGCAGCTCCTACAATGAGCAGTTCTTC
V gene: TRBV12-3/TRBV12-4
J gene: TRBJ2-1
D gene: NA
clone size: many

CDR3 protein: CASSLEAAGNTIYF
CDR3 DNA: TGTGCCAGCAGCTTGGAGGCAGCTGGAAACACCATATATTTT
V gene: TRBV5-5
J gene: TRBJ1-3
D gene: NA
clone size: NA

CDR3 protein: CASSSAGQGANEQFF
CDR3 DNA: TGCGCCAGCAGCTCAGCGGGACAGGGGGCAAATGAGCAGTTCTTC
V gene: TRBV5-1
J gene: TRBJ2-1
D gene: TRBD1
clone size: few

CDR3 protein: CASMRLEGGGACEQYF
CDR3 DNA: TGTGCCAGCATGAGGCTCGAAGGGGGGGGGGCTTGTGAGCAGTACTTC
V gene: TRBV12-3/TRBV12-4
J gene: TRBJ2-7
D gene: NA
clone size: few

CDR3 protein: CASSYRRTSGGTGELFF
CDR3 DNA: TGTGCCAGCAGTTATCGGCGGACTAGCGGGGGAACCGGGGAGCTGTTTTTT
V gene: TRBV6-2/TRBV6-3
J gene: TRBJ2-2
D gene: TRBD2
clone size: NA

CDR3 protein: CASSRAPANYGYTF
CDR3 DNA: TGCGCCAGCAGCCGAGCGCCAGCTAACTATGGCTACACCTTC
V gene: TRBV4-1
J gene: TRBJ1-2
D gene: NA
clone size: NA

CDR3 protein: CASVDRAHLSYEQYF
CDR3 DNA: TGTGCCAGCGTGGACAGGGCCCACCTCTCCTACGAGCAGTACTTC
V gene: TRBV2
J gene: TRBJ2-7
D gene: TRBD1
clone size: NA

CDR3 protein: CASSQEGGFYNEQFF
CDR3 DNA: TGCGCCAGCAGCCAAGAAGGGGGGTTTTACAATGAGCAGTTCTTC
V gene: TRBV4-3
J gene: TRBJ2-1
D gene: NA
clone size: few

CDR3 protein: CASSPSIGELFF
CDR3 DNA: TGTGCCAGCAGCCCATCTATCGGGGAGCTGTTTTTT
V gene: TRBV11-2
J gene: TRBJ2-2
D gene: NA
clone size: few